This TCR beta chain was recorded in a study of blood T cell repertoires in COVID-19. For the study at large: Samples representing acute and convalescent COVID-19 were sourced from the United States, Italy and Spain. T cells, B-cell-depleted T cells, or PBMCs provided the cDNA or gDNA that served as material.

Original analysis: Estimation of nucleated cell counts relied on the amplification of reference gene primers. This table comes from immunoSEQ multiplex PCR, and its TCRdb copy is limited to in-frame clones, with some not included. V and J calls and clone size come straight from that table; D and trimming were deduced from the DNA. The repertoire holds 300,000 or so clones, with about 90% as singletons. Trimming took 3 bases from V and 0 from J, leaving 14 bases between them. Germline V gives CDR1 DFQATT, CDR2 SNEGSKA (reference sequence). The CDR3 totals 15 residues. This clonotype was obtained from a woman aged 45 to 65 who had recovered from COVID-19. The sample taken for sequencing was peripheral blood. V is TRBV20-1 and J is TRBJ1-1; D gene ambiguous. The CDR3 region has the DNA TGCAGTGCTAGTCATGGGCAAGCCATGAACACTGAAGCTTTCTTT. Translation gives CSASHGQAMNTEAFF.